The rows below give T cell receptor beta chains drawn from one sample of a study of PD-1 blockade in classical Hodgkin lymphoma. Libraries were prepared by immunoSEQ multiplex PCR; TCRdb keeps only in-frame clonotypes and omits some of them. The sample has 35,000 to 45,000 clones; under 75% are singletons. The source material was peripheral blood mononuclear cells (PBMCs), sampled before the second cycle of nivolumab. These receptors all come from a human donor with classical Hodgkin lymphoma. The CDR3 runs from the conserved cysteine through the conserved F or W. Each record gives: V gene, clone size, D gene, J gene, CDR3 protein, CDR3 DNA. The D gene is left open where the match is weak. Only part of the rows carry a size: once, few, many, or a class if the clone is expanded.

>TRBV29-1|-|-|TRBJ1-1
CSVRGGAGTEAFF
TGCAGCGTTCGCGGAGGGGCAGGTACTGAAGCTTTCTTT
>TRBV2|-|TRBD2|TRBJ2-6
CARTSGGFSGANVLTF
TGTGCCAGGACTAGCGGGGGGTTCTCTGGGGCCAACGTCCTGACTTTC
>TRBV28|-|-|TRBJ2-5
CASSFEGGGGETQYF
TGTGCCAGCAGTTTTGAGGGAGGAGGGGGAGAGACCCAGTACTTC
>TRBV5-6|-|-|TRBJ2-6
CASLNCNRQSRANVLTF
TGTGCCAGCTTGAATTGCAATAGACAAAGTCGGGCCAACGTCCTGACTTTC
>TRBV27|-|-|TRBJ2-3
CASSLFPGTDTQYF
TGTGCCAGCAGTTTATTTCCAGGCACAGATACGCAGTATTTT
>TRBV19|-|TRBD1|TRBJ2-1
CASKPGQAQWEQFF
TGTGCCAGTAAGCCGGGACAGGCACAATGGGAGCAGTTCTTC
>TRBV28|-|-|TRBJ2-1
CASSIPYNEQFF
TGTGCCAGCAGTATCCCCTACAATGAGCAGTTCTTC
>TRBV2|-|-|TRBJ1-3
CASSEAPSGSSGNTIYF
TGTGCCAGCAGTGAAGCGCCTTCGGGGTCCTCTGGAAACACCATATATTTT
>TRBV5-1|once|-|TRBJ1-2
CASSPDIRDGYTF
TGCGCCAGCAGTCCGGACATAAGGGATGGCTACACCTTC
>TRBV9|once|-|TRBJ2-2
CASSVSSGELFF
TGTGCCAGCAGCGTAAGTTCCGGGGAGCTGTTTTTT
>TRBV27|-|-|TRBJ1-1
CASIARRNTEAFF
TGTGCCTCTATTGCCAGGAGGAACACTGAAGCTTTCTTT
>TRBV2|-|-|TRBJ2-7
CASSGGAGVYEQYF
TGTGCCAGCAGTGGTGGGGCGGGTGTCTACGAGCAGTACTTC
>TRBV27|-|-|TRBJ1-5
CASSPIRNQPQHF
TGTGCCAGCAGTCCAATACGCAATCAGCCCCAGCATTTT
>TRBV21-1|few|-|TRBJ2-4
CASSESLAKNIQYF
TGTGCCAGCAGCGAGAGTCTAGCCAAAAACATTCAGTACTTC
>TRBV19|once|TRBD1|TRBJ2-5
CASSTGQGAEETQYF
TGTGCCAGTAGTACAGGACAGGGGGCTGAGGAGACCCAGTACTTC
>TRBV27|few|-|TRBJ1-5
CASSYYNQPQHF
TGTGCCAGCAGTTACTACAATCAGCCCCAGCATTTT
>TRBV5-8|-|-|TRBJ1-1
CASSFPPDPGAEGTEAFF
TGTGCCAGCAGCTTCCCTCCCGATCCAGGGGCCGAAGGGACTGAAGCTTTCTTT
>TRBV29-1|-|-|TRBJ1-1
CSVESDPRGAFF
TGCAGCGTTGAATCAGACCCCCGCGGGGCTTTCTTT
>TRBV6-4|few|-|TRBJ2-1
CASSNEATYPNEQFF
TGTGCCAGCAGTAACGAGGCCACCTACCCCAATGAGCAGTTCTTC
>TRBV20-1|-|-|TRBJ2-7
CSAYEQYF
TGCAGTGCTTACGAGCAGTACTTC
>TRBV28|-|-|TRBJ2-7
CASSSLFVQGPNPYEQYF
TGTGCCAGCAGTTCCCTTTTCGTGCAGGGCCCAAATCCCTACGAGCAGTACTTC
>TRBV5-1|-|TRBD1|TRBJ2-7
CASSLPLGGETYEQYF
TGCGCCAGCAGCTTACCCCTAGGGGGCGAAACCTACGAGCAGTACTTC
>TRBV5-4|-|TRBD1|TRBJ1-1
CASSYGTGTNTEAFF
TGTGCCAGCAGCTATGGGACAGGGACGAACACTGAAGCTTTCTTT
>TRBV10-3|-|-|TRBJ2-1
CAISEPVYNEQFF
TGTGCCATCAGTGAGCCCGTCTACAATGAGCAGTTCTTC
>TRBV14|few|TRBD2|TRBJ2-1
CASSHVLSGGRAGNEQFF
TGTGCCAGCAGCCACGTTTTGTCGGGCGGGAGGGCCGGTAATGAGCAGTTCTTC
>TRBV19|-|TRBD1|TRBJ1-1
CASSIVYRGTEAFF
TGTGCCAGTAGTATTGTCTACAGGGGAACCGAAGCTTTCTTT
>TRBV7-2|-|TRBD1|TRBJ2-1
CASSPGQGLNEQFF
TGTGCCAGCAGCCCGGGACAGGGTTTGAATGAGCAGTTCTTC
>TRBV29-1|-|TRBD2|TRBJ2-5
CSVRGGETQYF
TGCAGCGTGCGGGGGGGAGAGACCCAGTACTTC
>TRBV9|few|-|TRBJ1-1
CASSVGIMNTEAFF
TGTGCCAGCAGCGTAGGGATTATGAACACTGAAGCTTTCTTT
>TRBV6-6|-|-|TRBJ2-1
CASSYSGVSNEQFF
TGTGCCAGCAGTTACTCGGGAGTTAGCAATGAGCAGTTCTTC
>TRBV11-2|-|-|TRBJ2-1
CASSTYRAAQFF
TGTGCCAGCAGCACCTATCGGGCCGCGCAGTTCTTC
>TRBV5-1|-|TRBD1|TRBJ1-2
CASSPHTQGAAGYTF
TGCGCCAGCAGCCCCCACACTCAGGGGGCTGCCGGCTACACCTTC
>TRBV2|many|-|TRBJ2-7
CASSYQEEQYF
TGTGCCAGCAGTTACCAGGAAGAGCAGTACTTC
>TRBV5-4|medium-sized|-|TRBJ2-7
CASSLVPGDLRDEQYF
TGTGCCAGCAGCTTGGTACCCGGGGACCTAAGGGACGAGCAGTACTTC
>TRBV27|-|-|TRBJ1-1
CASSLTGKGEAFF
TGTGCCAGCAGTTTAACGGGGAAGGGTGAAGCTTTCTTT
>TRBV5-6|-|-|TRBJ1-1
CASSPLQGGLAEAFF
TGTGCCAGCAGCCCTCTTCAGGGAGGGCTCGCTGAAGCTTTCTTT
>TRBV7-3|-|TRBD2|TRBJ2-2
CASSSNPGLVSGELFF
TGTGCCAGCAGCTCAAATCCGGGACTAGTGTCCGGGGAGCTGTTTTTT
>TRBV6-5|-|-|TRBJ2-5
CAVLGAEETQYF
TGTGCCGTTTTAGGGGCGGAAGAGACCCAGTACTTC
>TRBV28|-|TRBD2|TRBJ2-3
CASSLGSWGLAASDTQYF
TGTGCCAGCAGTTTAGGAAGCTGGGGACTAGCGGCCTCGGATACGCAGTATTTT
>TRBV7-9|-|TRBD1|TRBJ2-5
CASSRVGQERETQYF
TGTGCCAGCAGCAGGGTGGGACAGGAGAGGGAGACCCAGTACTTC
>TRBV27|-|-|TRBJ1-2
CASTSSGENYGYTF
TGTGCCAGCACCTCCTCGGGGGAAAACTATGGCTACACCTTC
>TRBV5-6|-|TRBD2|TRBJ2-3
CASSRLAGGPSDTQYF
TGTGCCAGCAGTCGTCTTGCGGGAGGGCCGTCCGATACGCAGTATTTT
>TRBV27|once|-|TRBJ1-4
CASSLSTGTGEKLFF
TGTGCCAGCAGTCTCTCGACCGGGACCGGGGAAAAACTGTTTTTT
>TRBV9|once|-|TRBJ2-7
CASRPVGAAYEQYF
TGTGCCAGCAGACCTGTGGGGGCTGCCTACGAGCAGTACTTC
>TRBV7-6|-|-|TRBJ2-7
CASSLSGLSEQYF
TGTGCCAGCAGCTTATCAGGGCTCAGCGAGCAGTACTTC
>TRBV2|-|-|TRBJ2-2
CATSGTPKNTGELFF
TGTGCCACCTCGGGGACACCGAAAAACACCGGGGAGCTGTTTTTT
>TRBV15|-|-|TRBJ2-1
CATSREDPPYNEQFF
TGTGCCACCAGCAGAGAGGACCCCCCCTACAATGAGCAGTTCTTC
>TRBV5-4|-|-|TRBJ2-5
CASSLTASRREEIQYF
TGTGCCAGCAGCTTGACTGCGTCGAGGAGAGAGGAGATCCAGTACTTC
>TRBV30|once|-|TRBJ1-5
CAWSEGIHQPQHF
TGTGCCTGGAGTGAGGGGATACATCAGCCCCAGCATTTT
>TRBV27|-|-|TRBJ1-1
CASSLSTGRNTEAFF
TGTGCCAGCAGTTTATCGACAGGAAGGAACACTGAAGCTTTCTTT
>TRBV7-2|-|TRBD1|TRBJ2-3
CASSLAGMTGFTDTQYF
TGTGCCAGCAGCTTAGCGGGAATGACAGGGTTTACAGATACGCAGTATTTT
>TRBV7-2|-|-|TRBJ2-5
CASSLGVGETQYF
TGTGCCAGCAGTCTGGGGGTGGGAGAGACCCAGTACTTC
>TRBV7-8|-|-|TRBJ1-1
CASSQDINLNTEAFF
TGTGCCAGCAGCCAGGACATCAACTTGAACACTGAAGCTTTCTTT